What follows are 8 T cell receptor beta chains derived from one specimen sequenced in a study of T cell clonotyping in hematopoietic cell transplantation. Sequenced by immunoSEQ multiplex PCR; TCRdb stores in-frame clones only, minus some. The sample includes nearly 9,500 clones, around 97% seen only once; the top ten take 2% to 3%. Source: peripheral blood mononuclear cells, taken 100 days after allogeneic stem cell transplant. The receptors stem from a male patient aged 55 to 69 who had an allogeneic stem cell transplant from a related donor, so the T cells may come from the graft donor. Some clones in this sample may be carry-over from other donors' samples.

The chain couples TRBV20-1 to TRBJ1-3; D gene uncertain. Trimming took off 0 bases at V and 8 bases at J, with 5 bases between the two ends. Germline V gene data show CDR1 as DFQATT and CDR2 as SNEGSKA (reference sequence). The CDR3 covers 11 residues. The CDR3 region is CSAREGYTIYF. As DNA, the CDR3 is TGCAGTGCTAGAGAGGGTTACACCATATATTTT.

The chain employs TRBV6-5 and TRBJ1-4, with D tentatively TRBD1 (6 bases). Between the trimmed V and J ends, which lost 0 bases and 4 bases, there was a span of 12 bases. The V gene's germline CDR1 is MNHEY and CDR2 SVGAGI. This CDR3 comprises 16 residues. CDR3 region: CASSYSRTALNEKLFF. CDR3 nucleotides: TGTGCCAGCAGTTACTCTCGGACAGCGCTTAATGAAAAACTGTTTTTT.

The chain couples TRBV6-5 to TRBJ1-1; D is uncertain. The CDR3 consists of 11 residues. Germline V gives CDR1 MNHEY, CDR2 SVGAGI. Deletions cut 9 bases from V and 0 bases from J, with 5 bases between. The CDR3 reads CASTMNTEAFF. CDR3 DNA: TGTGCCAGTACTATGAACACTGAAGCTTTCTTT.

The chain recombines TRBV11-2 with TRBJ1-2; 7 nucleotides match TRBD1. J lost 4 bases, V lost 4 bases, and 9 bases had no gene match. Germline assignment: CDR1 SGHAT and CDR2 FQNNGV. This CDR3 region has 15 residues. DNA for the CDR3: TGTGCCAGCAGCTCGATCCGGGACAGCAGCTATGGCTACACCTTC. This encodes CASSSIRDSSYGYTF.

V gene TRBV5-5 combines with J gene TRBJ2-7, with no clear D. CDR1 and CDR2 from the germline V gene are SGHKS and YYEKEE (reference sequence). Trimming removed 2 bases at V and 0 bases at J, with 9 bases between. CDR3 size: 14 residues. Here the CDR3 DNA reads TGTGCCAGCAGCTTAGACGCTGACTCCTACGAGCAGTACTTC. It specifies CASSLDADSYEQYF. Full variable domain (rest looked up from reference TRBV5-5 and TRBJ2-7): DAGVTQSPTHLIKTRGQQVTLRCSPISGHKSVSWYQQVLGQGPQFIFQYYEKEERGRGNFPDRFSARQFPNYSSELNVNALLLGDSALYLCASSLDADSYEQYFGPGTRLTVT.

V usage is TRBV4-1 and J usage is TRBJ1-4; D unclear. V was shortened by 1 base and J by 4 bases, with 7 bases between the two germline ends. This CDR3 comprises 14 residues. Per the germline V gene, CDR1 is MGHRA and CDR2 is YSYEKL. CDR3 sequence reads: CASSQAGVNEKLFF. The CDR3 nucleotides read TGCGCCAGCAGCCAAGCAGGCGTTAATGAAAAACTGTTTTTT.

DNA for the CDR3: TGTGCCAGCAGTGCGGACAGGGGGCGCGGAGCTTTCTTT. This sequence encodes CASSADRGRGAFF. The V gene is TRBV2, the J gene TRBJ1-1, with 11 bases identical to TRBD1. Germline CDR1 reads SNHLY; CDR2 reads FYNNEI. V lost 4 bases and J lost 10; bases outside the gene matches: 5. The CDR3 has 13 amino acids.

The chain combines TRBV19 with TRBJ2-7; D might be TRBD1 (6 bases). Germline CDR1 is LNHDA and CDR2 is SQIVND (reference sequence). CDR3 length: 14 residues. Trimming took 7 bases from V and 5 from J, leaving 18 bases between them. The CDR3 sequence: CASTTGQAVNEQYF. The DNA of the CDR3 is TGTGCCAGTACTACGGGACAAGCCGTGAACGAGCAGTACTTC.